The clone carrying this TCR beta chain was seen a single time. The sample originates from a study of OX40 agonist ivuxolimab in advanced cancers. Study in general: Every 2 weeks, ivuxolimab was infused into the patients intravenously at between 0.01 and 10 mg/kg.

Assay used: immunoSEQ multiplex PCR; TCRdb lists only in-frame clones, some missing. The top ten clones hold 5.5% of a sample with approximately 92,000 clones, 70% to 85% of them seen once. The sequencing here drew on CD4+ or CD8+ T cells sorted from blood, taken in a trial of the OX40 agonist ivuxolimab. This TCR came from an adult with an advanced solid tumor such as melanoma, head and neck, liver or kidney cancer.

Here the CDR3 reads CASSLVPPTSGGANEQFF. The CDR3 coding sequence is TGTGCCAGCAGCTTAGTTCCTCCAACTAGCGGGGGGGCAAATGAGCAGTTCTTC. V and J are TRBV7-6 and TRBJ2-1; 13 bases map to TRBD2. V was pared by 1 base and J by 7 bases, with 10 bases of the junction left unmatched. Germline V gives CDR1 SGHVS, CDR2 FNYEAQ. CDR3 size: 18 residues.